The clone carrying this T cell receptor (beta chain) was detected only a few times. Its antigen is still unknown. The data derive from a study of T-cell reconstitution after alpha-beta-depleted transplantation in children. Whole-study results and caveats: Recipient T cells and thymic progenitors that survived gave rise to the high TCRbeta diversity observed at day 60 in some patients.

Researchers prepared the TCRbeta library using unique molecular identifiers, the study reports. One entry per CDR3 protein results from TCRdb running MiXCR on the PCR reads. The sample has about 110,000 distinct CDR3 sequences, around a tenth seen once. The CDR3 runs to 15 residues. Per the germline V gene, CDR1 is MGHRA and CDR2 is YSYEKL. Deletions cut 4 bases from V and 5 bases from J, with 14 bases between. The sample was PBMCs, taken before TCRalphabeta/CD19-depleted stem cell transplant. The chain combines TRBV4-1 with TRBJ2-2; D is uncertain. The TCR sequence derives from a boy younger than 10 with acute lymphoblastic leukemia, due to receive a stem cell transplant. The CDR3 DNA is TGCGCCAGCAGCCCTGGACCAGGAGTTACCGGGGAGCTGTTTTTT. The encoded protein is CASSPGPGVTGELFF.